One sample yielded the 15 T cell receptor beta chains listed below, sequenced in a study of regulatory and conventional T cells in RAG deficiency. Blood CD4+ CD25-low CD127-high conventional T cells supplied the genomic DNA template. Profiling relied on immunoSEQ multiplex PCR, and the TCRdb table lists in-frame clones only, not all of them. The sample contains tens of thousands of clones, 85% to 95% of which appear only once. The same sample was also studied in work on regulatory T cells. That study reports: Amplification used 52 TRBV primers and 13 TRBJ primers.

The sample taken for sequencing was CD4+ T cells sorted from blood. Receptors originate from a human donor in good health.

The chain links TRBV5-1 to TRBJ2-5; TRBD1 matches at 9 bases. V lost 1 base, J lost 5 bases, and 9 bases stayed unmatched. CDR1 and CDR2 (germline): SGHRS, YFSETQ. The CDR3 runs 16 residues. The CDR3 is CASSLTGQGIFETQYF. The CDR3 bases are TGCGCCAGCAGCTTGACCGGACAGGGGATTTTTGAGACCCAGTACTTC. Full variable domain (remainder filled in from reference TRBV5-1 and TRBJ2-5): KAGVTQTPRYLIKTRGQQVTLSCSPISGHRSVSWYQQTPGQGLQFLFEYFSETQRNKGNFPGRFSGRQFSNSRSEMNVSTLELGDSALYLCASSLTGQGIFETQYFGPGTRLLVL.

This rearrangement joins TRBV30 to TRBJ1-2, with TRBD1 matching over 8 bases. This CDR3 spans 13 amino acids. CDR1 and CDR2 from the germline V gene are GTSNPN and SVGIG (reference sequence). Unmatched junction bases numbered 5, after V lost 1 base and J lost 7 bases. The CDR3: CAWSDQGAIGYTF. The DNA of the CDR3 is TGTGCCTGGAGTGACCAGGGGGCTATTGGCTACACCTTC.

The rearrangement uses TRBV5-1 and TRBJ2-5; D gene ambiguous. The CDR3 length is 14 residues. Trimming took 0 bases from V and 5 from J, leaving 11 bases between them. Per the germline V gene, CDR1 is SGHRS and CDR2 is YFSETQ. This chain's CDR3 is CASSLVGAVETQYF. The DNA for the CDR3 is TGCGCCAGCAGCTTGGTTGGAGCCGTGGAGACCCAGTACTTC.

V gene TRBV7-2 combines with J gene TRBJ1-4; D call uncertain. The V gene's germline CDR1 is SGHTA and CDR2 FQGNSA. This CDR3 comprises 14 residues. V lost 1 base and J 0 bases, leaving 3 bases between the germline ends. The CDR3, as DNA: TGTGCCAGCAGCTTAGATGCAACTAATGAAAAACTGTTTTTT. Translation gives CASSLDATNEKLFF.

V and J are TRBV6-1 and TRBJ2-1, with 9 bases lining up with TRBD1. The CDR3 consists of 14 residues. Trimming took 3 bases from V and 4 from J; bases not matched to a gene: 1. CDR1 and CDR2 from the germline V gene are MNHNS and SASEGT. CDR3 in amino acids: CASSDGTGYNEQFF. The DNA for the CDR3 is TGTGCCAGCAGTGACGGGACAGGGTACAATGAGCAGTTCTTC.

J is TRBJ1-4 and V is TRBV5-1; weak D call: TRBD1 (6 bases). CDR3 size: 16 residues. Germline values: CDR1 SGHRS, CDR2 YFSETQ. Deletions cut 0 bases from V and 8 bases from J, with 17 bases between. The CDR3 protein is CASSLDTTGYREKLFF. The CDR3 nucleotides read TGCGCCAGCAGCTTGGATACCACAGGGTATCGGGAAAAACTGTTTTTT.

This chain joins TRBV11-3 and TRBJ2-7; weak D call: TRBD2 (5 bases). The CDR3 has 14 residues. Germline-derived CDR1 and CDR2 are SGHNT and YENEEA. The V and J ends lost 4 bases and 4 bases respectively, with 14 bases between them. CDR3 nucleotide sequence: TGTGCCAGCAGCTCACTCAGCGGCGGATACGAGCAGTACTTC. Translating it yields CASSSLSGGYEQYF. The full variable domain, completed using reference TRBV11-3 and TRBJ2-7, is EAGVVQSPRYKIIEKKQPVAFWCNPISGHNTLYWYLQNLGQGPELLIRYENEEAVDDSQLPKDRFSAERLKGVDSTLKIQPAELGDSAVYLCASSSLSGGYEQYFGPGTRLTVT.

This chain links TRBV10-3 with TRBJ1-5; maybe TRBD1 (5 bases). In germline, CDR1 is ENHRY, CDR2 SYGVKD. V dropped 6 bases and J dropped 4 bases, with 13 bases sitting between them. The CDR3 is 14 amino acids. The chain's CDR3 is CAISAGTANQPQHF. For the CDR3, the DNA is TGTGCCATCAGCGCCGGGACCGCTAATCAGCCCCAGCATTTT.

The CDR3 loop reads CASKEPTGSNQPQHF. The CDR3 DNA sequence: TGTGCCAGCAAGGAACCCACAGGTAGCAATCAGCCCCAGCATTTT. The chain employs TRBV28 and TRBJ1-5; possibly TRBD1 for D (5 bases). The CDR3 runs to 15 residues. The germline V gene encodes CDR1 MDHEN and CDR2 SYDVKM. V lost 7 bases and J lost 0, with 13 bases in between.

The chain couples TRBV7-9 to TRBJ2-2, with D possibly TRBD2 on 6 matching bases. Germline V gene data show CDR1 as SEHNR and CDR2 as FQNEAQ (reference sequence). The CDR3 is 15 residues long. Trimming cost V 4 bases and J 4 bases, with 13 bases left between them. CDR3: CASSWRDSPTGELFF. In DNA form, the CDR3 reads TGTGCCAGCAGCTGGCGGGATAGCCCCACCGGGGAGCTGTTTTTT.

The table lists this clone with a count of one. CDR3 sequence (DNA): TGCGCCAGCAGCGGACAGGGGTACTACGAGCAGTACTTC. This translates into CASSGQGYYEQYF. The rearrangement links TRBV5-1 to TRBJ2-7; 9 nucleotides agree with TRBD1. There are 13 residues in the CDR3. Losses at the gene ends were 4 bases for V and 3 bases for J; bases not matched to a gene: 2. The germline V gene encodes CDR1 SGHRS and CDR2 YFSETQ.

V is TRBV7-9 and J is TRBJ2-7; no clear D. CDR1 SEHNR and CDR2 FQNEAQ come from the germline V gene (reference sequence). V lost 3 bases, J lost 1 base, and 10 bases lay in between. The CDR3 totals 14 residues. The CDR3 is CASSFAVLSYEQYF. The DNA for the CDR3 is TGTGCCAGCAGCTTTGCTGTGTTGTCCTACGAGCAGTACTTC.

The gene calls are TRBV19 and TRBJ1-2, with D possibly being TRBD1 (5 bases). CDR3 length equals 12 residues. Deletions cut 8 bases from V and 8 bases from J, with 15 bases between. Germline-derived CDR1 and CDR2 are LNHDA and SQIVND (reference sequence). CDR3 coding DNA: TGTGCCAGTCGCAGCAGGGATGGCGGCTACACCTTC. This codes for CASRSRDGGYTF. Combining the CDR3 with reference TRBV19 and TRBJ1-2 gives the whole variable domain DGGITQSPKYLFRKEGQNVTLSCEQNLNHDAMYWYRQDPGQGLRLIYYSQIVNDFQKGDIAEGYSVSREKKESFPLTVTSAQKNPTAFYLCASRSRDGGYTFGSGTRLTVV.

This rearrangement joins TRBV5-1 to TRBJ1-4, with D possibly TRBD1 on 6 matching bases. Trimming took 0 bases from V and 5 from J, leaving 8 bases between them. Germline V CDR1 and CDR2: SGHRS, YFSETQ. The CDR3 has 14 amino acids. CDR3 loop: CASSLGQENEKLFF. CDR3 coding DNA: TGCGCCAGCAGCTTGGGACAGGAAAATGAAAAACTGTTTTTT.

The gene calls are TRBV2 and TRBJ1-6; TRBD1 might be the D (5 bases). The germline V and J ends were trimmed by 3 bases and 14 bases, with 23 bases remaining between them. The germline gives CDR1 SNHLY, CDR2 FYNNEI. The CDR3 runs 16 residues. The CDR3 protein is CASSEGSAGTPYTLHF. CDR3 nucleotides: TGTGCCAGCAGTGAGGGTTCGGCAGGGACCCCTTACACCCTCCACTTT.